This T cell receptor (beta chain) originates from a study of T-cell reconstitution after alpha-beta-depleted transplantation in children. Molecular barcoding with unique molecular identifiers was used for the TCRbeta library. MiXCR was run by TCRdb on the PCR reads, yielding one entry per CDR3 protein. The sample lists around 680,000 distinct CDR3 sequences, 16% occurring once. This CDR3 comprises 14 residues. The junction had 5 bases not matched to a gene; V was cut back by 5 bases and J by 6 bases. From germline, CDR1 is LNHDA and CDR2 SQIVND (reference sequence). This clonotype was recorded many times.

The sample here was PBMCs from the stem cell graft donor, taken from the stem cell graft. The V gene is TRBV19, the J gene TRBJ2-4; TRBD1 aligns across 9 bases. The TCR originated in a human donor who donated a stem cell graft to a child with acute myeloid leukemia. CDR3 coding DNA: TGTGCCAGTAGTGCTGGACAGGGGAGAAACATTCAGTACTTC. Translated: CASSAGQGRNIQYF.